The entry that follows covers one TCR beta chain sequence. The antigen is undetermined. The data were obtained in a study of cytomegalovirus exposure and HLA in healthy donors. The overall study: The 90 to 150 validation repertoires used the same platform as the 650 to 850 first-cohort repertoires, a later analysis reported. Study-level results: The classifier reportedly diagnosed cytomegalovirus status with high sensitivity and specificity. Investigators reported 164 TCR beta chains as tied to cytomegalovirus. As confirmed in vitro, a few CMV-associated chains were specific for CMV antigens.

With 2 bases clipped from V and 2 bases from J, the junction kept 0 bases outside the gene matches. Germline V CDR1 and CDR2: SGHVS, FNYEAQ. CDR3 size: 15 residues. The repertoire was sequenced with immunoSEQ multiplex PCR; TCRdb's copy has only in-frame clones and lacks some. Of about 160,000 clones in the sample, roughly 96% are singletons; the top ten hold 0.8% to 1%. The sample taken for sequencing was PBMCs. The receptor's source is a woman in her late teens or twenties in good health and CMV-seronegative. The chain uses TRBV7-6 and TRBJ2-6; 7 nucleotides agree with TRBD1. The CDR3 region has the DNA TGTGCCAGCAGCTTAACAGGGGCTGGGGCCAACGTCCTGACTTTC. Translated: CASSLTGAGANVLTF.